Below are 10 T cell receptor beta chains sequenced from a single sample in a study of blood T cell repertoires in COVID-19. The assay was immunoSEQ multiplex PCR, and TCRdb's table has in-frame clones only and misses some. The table includes about 76,000 clones, about 85% detected once. Material for sequencing was peripheral blood. All receptors come from a man aged 60 to 69 with COVID-19, enrolled during active disease.

This chain joins TRBV18 and TRBJ1-1; 8 bases are shared with TRBD1. V was pared by 5 bases and J by 3 bases, with 5 bases of the junction left unmatched. Germline V CDR1 and CDR2: KGHSH, LQKENI. This CDR3 comprises 14 residues. The CDR3 protein is CASSTGGMDTEAFF. As DNA, the CDR3 is TGTGCCAGCTCAACAGGGGGAATGGACACTGAAGCTTTCTTT.

This rearrangement joins TRBV12-3 or TRBV12-4 to TRBJ1-1; a possible D gene is TRBD1 (5 bases). Trimming removed 8 bases from V and 6 bases from J, with 16 bases in between. The CDR3 runs 13 residues. Here the CDR3 reads CASSAARGSEAFF. The CDR3, as DNA: TGTGCCAGCTCCGCCGCTCGGGGGTCTGAAGCTTTCTTT.

This clone has a single count. The CDR3 spells CASSAGTVGSPLHF. CDR3 sequence (DNA): TGTGCCAGCAGCGCCGGGACAGTGGGTTCACCCCTCCACTTT. This chain links TRBV9 with TRBJ1-6; 7 bases map to TRBD1. V shed 3 bases, J shed 9 bases, and the junction held 6 bases outside the gene matches. The CDR3 covers 14 residues. The germline CDR1 and CDR2 sequences are SGDLS and YYNGEE.

This rearrangement joins TRBV5-6 to TRBJ1-3, with D hard to call. Germline V gene lookup returns CDR1 SGHDT and CDR2 YYEEEE. The CDR3 extends over 15 amino acids. With 1 base removed from V and 2 bases from J, the gap between germline ends came to 10 bases. The DNA for the CDR3 is TGTGCCAGCAGCTTGATGAGTCTCCCTGGAAACACCATATATTTT. Its protein product is CASSLMSLPGNTIYF.

The rearrangement joins TRBV5-4 to TRBJ2-2, with 7 positions matching TRBD1. Germline trimming cut 3 bases from V and 1 base from J; bases unmatched to any gene: 3. The CDR3 runs to 15 residues. The germline CDR1 and CDR2 sequences are SGHNT and YYREEE (reference sequence). The CDR3 sequence: CASSSDRLNTGELFF. In DNA form, the CDR3 reads TGTGCCAGCAGCTCGGACAGGCTGAACACCGGGGAGCTGTTTTTT. The full variable domain, in which reference TRBV5-4 and TRBJ2-2 provide the parts outside the CDR3, is ETGVTQSPTHLIKTRGQQVTLRCSSQSGHNTVSWYQQALGQGPQFIFQYYREEENGRGNFPPRFSGLQFPNYSSELNVNALELDDSALYLCASSSDRLNTGELFFGEGSRLTVL.

The CDR3: CATTQSYDDPDREEETQYF. DNA of the CDR3: TGTGCCACCACCCAATCGTACGACGACCCGGACAGGGAAGAAGAGACCCAGTACTTC. The chain has TRBV6-4 and TRBJ2-5; 8 bases fit TRBD1. The germline V gene encodes CDR1 MRHNA and CDR2 SNTAGT. CDR3 size: 19 residues. The V and J ends lost 10 bases and 3 bases, in that order; junction bases with no gene match: 25.

Only a few counts were recorded for this clone. The genes are TRBV5-1 and TRBJ1-2; possible D gene TRBD1, 5 bases. Trimming shortened V by 5 bases and J by 7 bases, and 18 bases separated the two germline ends. Germline assignment: CDR1 SGHRS and CDR2 YFSETQ. The CDR3 covers 14 residues. The CDR3 DNA sequence: TGCGCCAGCAGTTTAGCGGGGGAAACGGGTGGCTACACCTTC. It translates to CASSLAGETGGYTF. Together with reference TRBV5-1 and TRBJ1-2, the CDR3 gives the full variable domain: KAGVTQTPRYLIKTRGQQVTLSCSPISGHRSVSWYQQTPGQGLQFLFEYFSETQRNKGNFPGRFSGRQFSNSRSEMNVSTLELGDSALYLCASSLAGETGGYTFGSGTRLTVV.

The rearrangement uses TRBV7-7 and TRBJ1-4, with D tentatively TRBD1 (6 bases). V lost 5 bases, J lost 4 bases, and 23 bases lay in between. CDR1 is SSHAT, CDR2 FNYEAQ, per germline (reference sequence). The CDR3 consists of 18 residues. CDR3 sequence (DNA): TGTGCCAGCAGCGGTTCCAGGGGCAAGCGCCTCTATAATGAAAAACTGTTTTTT. Translating it yields CASSGSRGKRLYNEKLFF.

The chain couples TRBV7-3 to TRBJ2-1; TRBD2 matches at 8 bases. The germline CDR1 and CDR2 sequences are SGHTA and FQGTGA. The CDR3 sequence is 14 residues long. V lost 6 bases, J lost 6 bases, and 7 bases stayed unmatched. The CDR3 protein is CASSTSGGVNEQFF. In DNA, the CDR3 is TGTGCCAGCAGTACTAGCGGAGGGGTCAATGAGCAGTTCTTC.

The chain combines TRBV25-1 with TRBJ1-4, with a weak D call TRBD1 (5 bases). Trimming removed 3 bases from V and 7 bases from J, with 15 bases in between. CDR3 length: 15 residues. From germline, CDR1 is MGHDK and CDR2 SYGVNS. CDR3 sequence reads: CASSEGGPRVEKLFF. In DNA, the CDR3 is TGTGCCAGCAGTGAGGGGGGTCCCCGCGTTGAAAAACTGTTTTTT. Full variable domain (rest looked up from reference TRBV25-1 and TRBJ1-4): EADIYQTPRYLVIGTGKKITLECSQTMGHDKMYWYQQDPGMELHLIHYSYGVNSTEKGDLSSESTVSRIRTEHFPLTLESARPSHTSQYLCASSEGGPRVEKLFFGSGTQLSVL.